These 24 T cell receptor beta chains share one sample of origin, sequenced in a study of CD8 T cells in Susac syndrome. Random-hexamer reverse transcription was applied to roughly 0.5 to 1 ug RNA. TCRdb ran MiXCR on the immunoSEQ multiplex PCR reads and lists one entry per CDR3 protein. The table includes tens of thousands of distinct CDR3 sequences, around 93% detected once. The sequenced material came from CD4+ T cells from PBMCs. Every receptor here comes from a human donor with Susac syndrome.

The V call is TRBV6-6, the J call TRBJ1-5; TRBD1 is a possible D gene (6 bases). The V end was cut by 6 bases, the J end by 4 bases, with 13 bases between. The CDR3 has 14 residues. Germline V gene lookup returns CDR1 MNHNY and CDR2 SVGAGI (reference sequence). The CDR3 region has the DNA TGTGCCAGCAGACCCTACAGGGTAAATCAGCCCCAGCATTTT. Residues: CASRPYRVNQPQHF.

As concerns this clonotype: Germline is not matched at one junction end, which may reflect a read error. The J gene is TRBJ2-4, the V gene TRBV6-2 or TRBV6-3, with D perhaps matching TRBD2 (5 bases). The CDR3 length is 15 residues. Germline V gene data show CDR1 as MNHEY and CDR2 as SVGEGT. The CDR3, as DNA: TGTGCCAGCAGTTCACAGCGGTGGGGAGAAACTGATCGGGACTTC. Amino acids: CASSSQRWGETDRDF.

This clonotype was picked up one time. V usage is TRBV12-3 or TRBV12-4 and J usage is TRBJ2-3, with no clear D. V was cut by 0 bases and J by 2 bases, with 15 bases left in between. There are 17 residues in the CDR3. CDR3 sequence reads: CASSLALAAGLTDTQYF. CDR3 nucleotide sequence: TGTGCCAGCAGTTTAGCGCTGGCTGCAGGCCTCACAGATACGCAGTATTTT.

This clonotype has a single count. The chain employs TRBV2 and TRBJ2-3, with D unclear. Germline V gives CDR1 SNHLY, CDR2 FYNNEI. The CDR3 sequence is 16 residues long. V was pared by 7 bases and J by 1 base, with 18 bases between. CDR3 loop: CASTSSGVFGTDTQYF. For the CDR3, the DNA is TGTGCCAGCACCTCCTCTGGGGTATTTGGCACAGATACGCAGTATTTT.

The rearrangement uses TRBV20-1 and TRBJ2-7; D is possibly TRBD2 (6 bases). This CDR3 is 16 amino acids long. Trimming stripped 5 bases from V and 1 base from J, with 21 bases between. Germline V gene data show CDR1 as DFQATT and CDR2 as SNEGSKA (reference sequence). DNA of the CDR3: TGCAGTGCTCCCCGGCCGGGGGTTCTAGGGTCCTACGAGCAGTACTTC. Amino acid sequence: CSAPRPGVLGSYEQYF.

The V and J genes are TRBV29-1 and TRBJ1-5, with a possible D match to TRBD1 (5 bases). Trimming took 7 bases from V and 4 from J, leaving 14 bases between them. Germline V gives CDR1 SQVTM, CDR2 ANQGSEA. The CDR3 length is 13 residues. The CDR3 sequence is CSAKRGMNQPQHF. The CDR3 bases are TGCAGCGCCAAACGGGGGATGAATCAGCCCCAGCATTTT.

The CDR3 region has the DNA TGTGCCACCTCACTCTCTGGAAACACCATATATTTT. It encodes CATSLSGNTIYF. This sequence joins TRBV2 and TRBJ1-3, with unresolved D. Germline CDR1 reads SNHLY; CDR2 reads FYNNEI. The CDR3 spans 12 residues. The V end lost 10 bases, the J end lost 0 bases, and 7 bases lay between the germline ends.

The CDR3 region has the DNA TGCGCCAGCAGCTTACAAGCCGGGACAGGGACCGGGGAGCTGTTTTTT. This translates into CASSLQAGTGTGELFF. The rearrangement links TRBV5-1 to TRBJ2-2; 9 bases match TRBD1. Unmatched junction bases numbered 7, after V lost 2 bases and J lost 5 bases. This CDR3 comprises 16 residues. Germline assignment: CDR1 SGHRS and CDR2 YFSETQ.

This sequence joins TRBV30 and TRBJ2-7; 14 bases match TRBD2. CDR1 and CDR2 (germline): GTSNPN, SVGIG (reference sequence). The CDR3 has 15 residues. V lost 2 bases, J lost 6 bases, and 6 bases stayed unmatched. CDR3 nucleotides: TGTGCCTGGAGTCCGGGACTAGCGGGGGCAAGCGAGCAGTACTTC. Protein product: CAWSPGLAGASEQYF.

This chain links TRBV6-2 or TRBV6-3 with TRBJ2-5, with 12 bases lining up with TRBD2. CDR3 length equals 17 residues. Trimming cost V 0 bases and J 2 bases; bases outside gene matches: 4. Germline V gene sequence: CDR1 MNHEY, CDR2 SVGEGT. CDR3 sequence reads: CASSYSKLAGGQETQYF. The CDR3, as DNA: TGTGCCAGCAGTTACTCGAAGCTAGCGGGGGGGCAAGAGACCCAGTACTTC.

This clonotype was observed a single time. The rearrangement uses TRBV6-1 and TRBJ1-5; TRBD1 might be the D (6 bases). Trimming pared 4 bases from V and 1 base from J, leaving 17 bases between. The CDR3 length is 17 residues. Per the germline V gene, CDR1 is MNHNS and CDR2 is SASEGT. CDR3 residues: CASSAGTTTLSNQPQHF. In DNA, the CDR3 is TGTGCCAGCAGTGCCGGGACAACCACTCTCAGCAATCAGCCCCAGCATTTT.

This clonotype was seen just once. The chain uses TRBV10-3 and TRBJ1-2; no reliable D call. The CDR3 length is 14 residues. V gave up 3 bases and J gave up 3 bases, with 11 bases separating them. Germline values: CDR1 ENHRY, CDR2 SYGVKD. As DNA, the CDR3 is TGTGCCATCAGTGATACAGTTACTGACTATGGCTACACCTTC. It is translated as CAISDTVTDYGYTF.

The gene calls are TRBV4-2 and TRBJ1-1, with D possibly being TRBD1 (5 bases). Germline assignment: CDR1 LGHNA and CDR2 YNFKEQ. Deletions cut 4 bases from V and 3 bases from J, with 9 bases between. The length of the CDR3 is 13 residues. In DNA form, the CDR3 reads TGTGCCAGCAGCCCATTGGGGCACACTGAAGCTTTCTTT. Protein product: CASSPLGHTEAFF.

The gene calls are TRBV30 and TRBJ1-1, with 8 nucleotides matching TRBD1. CDR1 GTSNPN and CDR2 SVGIG come from the germline V gene (reference sequence). The CDR3 covers 16 residues. The trim removed 3 bases at V and 4 bases at J, leaving 13 bases unmatched. The CDR3 region is CAWSPQNPGGRTEAFF. The CDR3 DNA reads TGTGCCTGGAGCCCTCAGAACCCAGGGGGCCGCACTGAAGCTTTCTTT.

The J gene is TRBJ1-1, the V gene TRBV24-1, with 10 bases that match TRBD1. The ends lost 4 bases at V and 4 bases at J; junction bases unmatched: 5. CDR3 length: 15 amino acids. Germline assignment: CDR1 KGHDR and CDR2 SFDVKD. The CDR3 coding sequence is TGTGCCACCAGTGACCCGGGACAGGGGAGCACTGAAGCTTTCTTT. Its translation is CATSDPGQGSTEAFF.

DNA for the CDR3: TGCAGTGCTCTAGGGACAACTTGGAACACTGAAGCTTTCTTT. As protein: CSALGTTWNTEAFF. The V gene is TRBV20-1, the J gene TRBJ1-1; TRBD1 is a possible D gene (6 bases). This CDR3 has 14 amino acids. Germline V lookup: CDR1 DFQATT, CDR2 SNEGSKA (reference sequence). The ends were cut back, 5 bases at V and 1 base at J, with 14 bases in the middle.

The V call is TRBV20-1, the J call TRBJ1-5, with D perhaps TRBD1 (6 bases). Per germline, CDR1 DFQATT and CDR2 SNEGSKA (reference sequence). The CDR3 spans 19 residues. The V and J ends lost 3 bases and 2 bases respectively, with 26 bases between them. In DNA, the CDR3 is TGCAGTGCTAGGGACAACAGGGTGTGGGATGTGCTTGGCAATCAGCCCCAGCATTTT. Protein sequence: CSARDNRVWDVLGNQPQHF.

This clonotype came up once. V and J are TRBV7-2 and TRBJ2-3; 12 positions match TRBD2. This CDR3 region has 15 residues. The germline gives CDR1 SGHTA, CDR2 FQGNSA. J was trimmed by 4 bases and V by 5 bases; bases with no gene match: 4. The CDR3 is CASSRTSGVADTQYF. CDR3 coding DNA: TGTGCCAGCAGCAGGACTAGCGGGGTAGCAGATACGCAGTATTTT.

The chain has TRBV20-1 and TRBJ2-5; 10 bases are a match to TRBD1. CDR3 length equals 14 residues. With V trimmed by 4 bases and J by 4 bases, 6 bases remained unmatched. Looked up from germline, CDR1 is DFQATT and CDR2 is SNEGSKA (reference sequence). As DNA, the CDR3 is TGCAGTGCTATGGGACAGGGGCTGGGAGAGACCCAGTACTTC. Amino acids: CSAMGQGLGETQYF.

The rearrangement joins TRBV20-1 to TRBJ1-6, with TRBD1 as a possible D gene (5 bases). Germline CDR1 DFQATT, CDR2 SNEGSKA (reference sequence). The CDR3 has 14 residues. Trimming took 3 bases from V and 1 from J, leaving 7 bases between them. CDR3 nucleotide sequence: TGCAGTGCTAGGGCAGGGTCCTATAATTCACCCCTCCACTTT. Protein: CSARAGSYNSPLHF.

The chain has TRBV4-1 and TRBJ1-2, with D uncertain. The CDR3 runs to 14 residues. CDR1 is MGHRA, CDR2 YSYEKL, per germline. Between the trimmed V and J ends, which lost 3 bases and 2 bases, there was a span of 10 bases. The CDR3 bases are TGCGCCAGCAGCCAGGAGGGTTGGAACTATGGCTACACCTTC. Translated: CASSQEGWNYGYTF.

The chain is built from TRBV5-1 and TRBJ1-1; possibly TRBD1 for D (5 bases). The germline gives CDR1 SGHRS, CDR2 YFSETQ. Trimming removed 4 bases at V and 4 bases at J, with 11 bases between. The CDR3 sequence is 13 residues long. Here the CDR3 DNA reads TGCGCCAGCAGCGAGGGGTCGGGCACTGAAGCTTTCTTT. Protein product: CASSEGSGTEAFF.

CDR3 residues: CASSTTPTGFGANVLTF. CDR3 DNA sequence: TGTGCCAGCAGCACCACCCCGACAGGGTTTGGGGCCAACGTCCTGACTTTC. The chain combines TRBV7-9 with TRBJ2-6; TRBD1 aligns across 7 bases. The germline V gene encodes CDR1 SEHNR and CDR2 FQNEAQ (reference sequence). This CDR3 is built from 17 residues. Trimming cost V 5 bases and J 3 bases; bases outside gene matches: 10.

The V gene is TRBV6-5, the J gene TRBJ2-3; D is unclear. V was trimmed by 7 bases and J by 0 bases, leaving 11 bases between them. Per germline, CDR1 MNHEY and CDR2 SVGAGI. The CDR3 has 14 residues. The CDR3, as DNA: TGTGCCAGCATCGGGTCCTCTAGCACAGATACGCAGTATTTT. Protein sequence: CASIGSSSTDTQYF.